The next 9 T cell receptor beta chains were all read from a single sample in a study of shared clonotypes between healthy human individuals. Generated by immunoSEQ multiplex PCR, the TCRdb table keeps only in-frame clones and is missing some. The sample consists of 2,500,000 or so clones, roughly 92% of them appearing once. Material: naive CD4+ T cells from PBMCs. As to subset: CD45RA+ positively selected. These receptors originate from a man between 18 and 35 years old in good health. Some clones in this sample may be carry-over from other donors' samples.

The V gene is TRBV10-3, the J gene TRBJ2-7; D may be TRBD1 (6 bases). Trimming took off 2 bases at V and 6 bases at J, with 23 bases between the two ends. This CDR3 contains 17 residues. Germline assignment: CDR1 ENHRY and CDR2 SYGVKD. The CDR3 coding sequence is TGTGCCATCAGTGAGAAGACTGGGGGCAGGGGACCGCTCGAGCAGTACTTC. This codes for CAISEKTGGRGPLEQYF.

This rearrangement joins TRBV30 to TRBJ2-7, with D unresolved. The germline CDR1 and CDR2 sequences are GTSNPN and SVGIG (reference sequence). The CDR3 runs 14 residues. V shed 4 bases and J shed 2 bases, with 15 bases lying between them. The chain's CDR3 is CAWTPGDFTYEQYF. The CDR3 nucleotides read TGTGCCTGGACCCCGGGCGATTTCACCTACGAGCAGTACTTC.

This clone showed up just once. The chain recombines TRBV27 with TRBJ2-7, with D perhaps matching TRBD1 (5 bases). This CDR3 contains 14 residues. Germline-derived CDR1 and CDR2 are MNHEY and SMNVEV (reference sequence). The V and J ends lost 3 bases and 0 bases respectively, with 9 bases between them. For the CDR3, the DNA is TGTGCCAGCAGTTTTTCCAGGGCCTCCTACGAGCAGTACTTC. The encoded protein is CASSFSRASYEQYF.

V is TRBV12-5 and J is TRBJ1-5; D gene unclear. V lost 6 bases and J lost 9, with 12 bases in between. This CDR3 contains 12 residues. Germline V gene lookup returns CDR1 LGHNT and CDR2 FRNRAP. CDR3 bases: TGTGCTAGTGGCCCTGCATTCGGGCCCCAGCATTTT. The encoded protein is CASGPAFGPQHF.

This clone was seen a single time. This chain joins TRBV30 and TRBJ2-1, with TRBD2 matching over 11 bases. The CDR3 has 16 amino acids. V trimming: 0 bases; J trimming: 3 bases; junction bases outside the gene matches: 4. Germline CDR1 and CDR2: GTSNPN and SVGIG (reference sequence). The CDR3 protein is CAWSVSGRGNYNEQFF. CDR3 sequence (DNA): TGTGCCTGGAGTGTTAGCGGGAGGGGGAACTACAATGAGCAGTTCTTC.

The chain has TRBV12-5 and TRBJ1-2; TRBD1 is a possible D gene (5 bases). CDR3 length equals 13 residues. Trimming took off 1 base at V and 7 bases at J, with 10 bases between the two ends. Germline CDR1 reads LGHNT; CDR2 reads FRNRAP. In nucleotides, the CDR3 is TGTGCTAGTGGTTTGGAGGTGGGGGTTGGCTACACCTTC. Translated, it gives CASGLEVGVGYTF. Full variable domain (missing parts from reference TRBV12-5 and TRBJ1-2): DARVTQTPRHKVTEMGQEVTMRCQPILGHNTVFWYRQTMMQGLELLAYFRNRAPLDDSGMPKDRFSAEMPDATLATLKIQPSEPRDSAVYFCASGLEVGVGYTFGSGTRLTVV.

The chain combines TRBV4-1 with TRBJ2-7; 10 bases are shared with TRBD2. The length of the CDR3 is 16 residues. Trimming took 4 bases from V and 7 from J; bases not matched to a gene: 13. Germline CDR1 MGHRA, CDR2 YSYEKL. The CDR3 coding sequence is TGCGCCAGCAGCCGCACCCAAGCGGGAGGGCCTGGAGAGCAGTACTTC. Protein product: CASSRTQAGGPGEQYF.

The CDR3 is CASSLREDEQFF. DNA for the CDR3: TGTGCCAGCAGCTTACGTGAAGATGAGCAGTTCTTC. This chain connects TRBV7-2 to TRBJ2-1; D gene uncertain. CDR3 length: 12 residues. Trimming left V 2 bases short and J 8 bases short, with 7 bases between. Germline CDR1 and CDR2: SGHTA and FQGNSA.

V and J are TRBV6-5 and TRBJ2-1; tentative D call: TRBD1 (6 bases). Germline-derived CDR1 and CDR2 are MNHEY and SVGAGI. This CDR3 is built from 11 residues. Trimming left V 0 bases short and J 12 bases short, with 6 bases between. The CDR3 protein is CASSYSGGQFF. For the CDR3, the DNA is TGTGCCAGCAGTTACTCAGGGGGGCAGTTCTTC.